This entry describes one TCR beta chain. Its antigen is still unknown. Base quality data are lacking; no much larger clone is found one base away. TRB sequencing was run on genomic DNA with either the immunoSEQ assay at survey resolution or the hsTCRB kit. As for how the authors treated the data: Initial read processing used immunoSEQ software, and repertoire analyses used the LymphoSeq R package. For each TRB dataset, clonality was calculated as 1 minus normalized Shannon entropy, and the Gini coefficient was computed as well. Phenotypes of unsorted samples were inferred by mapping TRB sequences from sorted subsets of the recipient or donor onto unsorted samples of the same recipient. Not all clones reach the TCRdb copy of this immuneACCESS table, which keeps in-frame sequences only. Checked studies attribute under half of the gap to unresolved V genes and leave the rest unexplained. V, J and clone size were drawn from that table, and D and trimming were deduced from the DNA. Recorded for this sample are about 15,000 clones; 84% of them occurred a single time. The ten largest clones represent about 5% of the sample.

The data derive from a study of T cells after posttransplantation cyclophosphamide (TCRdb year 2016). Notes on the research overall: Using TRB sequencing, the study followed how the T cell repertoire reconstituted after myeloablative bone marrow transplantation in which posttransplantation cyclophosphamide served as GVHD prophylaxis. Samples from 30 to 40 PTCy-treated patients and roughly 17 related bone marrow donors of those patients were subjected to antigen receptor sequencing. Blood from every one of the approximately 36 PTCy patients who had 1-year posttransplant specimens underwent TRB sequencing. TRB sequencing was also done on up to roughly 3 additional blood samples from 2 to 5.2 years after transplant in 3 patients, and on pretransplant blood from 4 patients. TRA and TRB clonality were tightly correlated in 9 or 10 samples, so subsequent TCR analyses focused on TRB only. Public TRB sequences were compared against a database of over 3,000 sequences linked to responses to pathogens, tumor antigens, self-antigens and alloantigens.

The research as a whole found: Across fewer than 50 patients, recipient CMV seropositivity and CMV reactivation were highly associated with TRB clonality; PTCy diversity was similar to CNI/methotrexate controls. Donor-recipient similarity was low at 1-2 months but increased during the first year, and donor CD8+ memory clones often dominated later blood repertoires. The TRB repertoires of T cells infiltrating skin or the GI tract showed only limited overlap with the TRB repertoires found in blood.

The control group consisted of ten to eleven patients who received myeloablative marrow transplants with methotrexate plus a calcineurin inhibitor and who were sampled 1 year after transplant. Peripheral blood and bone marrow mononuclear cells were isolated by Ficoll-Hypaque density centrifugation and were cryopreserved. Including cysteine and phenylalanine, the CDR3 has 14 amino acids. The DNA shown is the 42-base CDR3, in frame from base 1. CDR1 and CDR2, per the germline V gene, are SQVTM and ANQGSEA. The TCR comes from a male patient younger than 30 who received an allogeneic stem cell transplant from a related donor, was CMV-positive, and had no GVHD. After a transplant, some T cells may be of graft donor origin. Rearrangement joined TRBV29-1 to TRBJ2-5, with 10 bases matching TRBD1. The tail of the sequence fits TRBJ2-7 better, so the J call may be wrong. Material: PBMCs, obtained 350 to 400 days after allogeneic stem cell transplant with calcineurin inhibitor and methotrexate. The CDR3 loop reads CSVVGTGDYYEQYF. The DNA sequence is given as TGCAGCGTTGTGGGGACAGGGGATTACTACGAGCAGTACTTC.